The rows below give T cell receptor beta chains drawn from one sample of a study of identical twins. TCRdb re-called the 5' RACE reads through MiXCR, storing one row per CDR3 protein. This table holds 450,000 to 650,000 distinct CDR3 sequences, approximately 9.6% found once. This same sample was also part of a study on yellow fever vaccine responses in identical twins.

The material sequenced was PBMCs. These receptor sequences come from a woman aged 18 to 35 in good health. The CDR3 runs from the conserved cysteine through the conserved F or W. D genes are given only for firm matches. For some rows the clone size is stated as once, few or many, or as a class when expanded; others skip it.

V gene: TRBV12-3/TRBV12-4; J gene: TRBJ2-1; clone size: many; D gene: TRBD2; CDR3 DNA: TGTGCCAGCAGTATGACTAGCGAATACAATGAGCAGTTCTTC; CDR3 protein: CASSMTSEYNEQFF
V gene: TRBV7-6; J gene: TRBJ2-1; clone size: .; D gene: TRBD2; CDR3 DNA: TGTGCCAGCAGCTCAATAGCGGGGGACCACAATGAGCAGTTCTTC; CDR3 protein: CASSSIAGDHNEQFF
V gene: TRBV18; J gene: TRBJ2-7; clone size: few; D gene: .; CDR3 DNA: TGTGCCAGCTCGCCCCGGGGCCGGGACGAGCAGTACTTC; CDR3 protein: CASSPRGRDEQYF
V gene: TRBV3-1; J gene: TRBJ2-3; clone size: .; D gene: TRBD2; CDR3 DNA: TGTACCATCTGTTTGGGGAGATGGACTAGCGGGGGTCCAGATACGCAGTATTTT; CDR3 protein: CTICLGRWTSGGPDTQYF
V gene: TRBV2; J gene: TRBJ2-2; clone size: many; D gene: .; CDR3 DNA: TGTGCCAGCAGCCGTATGGGGACCGGGGAGCTGTTTTTT; CDR3 protein: CASSRMGTGELFF
V gene: TRBV6-5; J gene: TRBJ2-2; clone size: many; D gene: .; CDR3 DNA: TGTGCCAGCAGTTACTCCGACAGCACCGGGGAGCTGTTTTTT; CDR3 protein: CASSYSDSTGELFF
V gene: TRBV29-1; J gene: TRBJ2-1; clone size: .; D gene: .; CDR3 DNA: TGCAGCGTTGAATTCGGGGAGCAGTTCTTC; CDR3 protein: CSVEFGEQFF
V gene: TRBV7-2; J gene: TRBJ2-1; clone size: .; D gene: .; CDR3 DNA: TGTGCCAGCAGCCTACGCGGGACAACTTACAATGAGCAGTTCTTC; CDR3 protein: CASSLRGTTYNEQFF
V gene: TRBV6-2/TRBV6-3; J gene: TRBJ2-7; clone size: few; D gene: TRBD1; CDR3 DNA: TGTGCCAGCAGCTCCTGGGACAGAGGCTCCTACGAGCAGTACTTC; CDR3 protein: CASSSWDRGSYEQYF
V gene: TRBV6-7; J gene: TRBJ2-7; clone size: .; D gene: TRBD2; CDR3 DNA: TGTGCCAGCAGTTGCCCACTAGCGGGAGAGCGCGCGGCCCCCTACGAGCAGTACTTC; CDR3 protein: CASSCPLAGERAAPYEQYF
V gene: TRBV6-6; J gene: TRBJ1-1; clone size: many; D gene: .; CDR3 DNA: TGTGCCACCTCGAGGGCCTGGGACACTGAAGCTTTCTTT; CDR3 protein: CATSRAWDTEAFF
V gene: TRBV18; J gene: TRBJ2-1; clone size: many; D gene: TRBD2; CDR3 DNA: TGTGCCAGCTCACCACCAAGCGGGGCAGAGCAGTTCTTC; CDR3 protein: CASSPPSGAEQFF
V gene: TRBV7-9; J gene: TRBJ2-7; clone size: many; D gene: TRBD2; CDR3 DNA: TGTGCCAGCAGCGATAGTGGCCTAGCGGGAATGGAGGAGCAGTACTTC; CDR3 protein: CASSDSGLAGMEEQYF
V gene: TRBV12-3/TRBV12-4; J gene: TRBJ2-4; clone size: few; D gene: .; CDR3 DNA: TGTGCCAGCAGTTTATCCGGGTCGGCCAAAAACATTCAGTACTTC; CDR3 protein: CASSLSGSAKNIQYF
V gene: TRBV6-1; J gene: TRBJ2-5; clone size: .; D gene: TRBD2; CDR3 DNA: TGTGCCAGCACTAGCGGGGGGAAGCAAGAGACCCAGTACTTC; CDR3 protein: CASTSGGKQETQYF
V gene: TRBV3-1; J gene: TRBJ2-1; clone size: .; D gene: .; CDR3 DNA: TGTGCCAGCAGCCAAGATCCAGAAAAGAACCTCATAGGTGAGCAGTTCTTC; CDR3 protein: CASSQDPEKNLIGEQFF
V gene: TRBV20-1; J gene: TRBJ2-5; clone size: many; D gene: TRBD1; CDR3 DNA: TGCAGTGTCCAAAGGCGGGACAGGGATGTCCAGTACTTC; CDR3 protein: CSVQRRDRDVQYF
V gene: TRBV11-1; J gene: TRBJ1-2; clone size: .; D gene: .; CDR3 DNA: TGTGCCAGCAGCTCTAAAGACGGAAACTATGGCTACACCTTC; CDR3 protein: CASSSKDGNYGYTF
V gene: TRBV18; J gene: TRBJ1-1; clone size: many; D gene: .; CDR3 DNA: TGTGCCAGCTCACCCGGGGGGTGGGCGAACACTGAAGCTTTCTTT; CDR3 protein: CASSPGGWANTEAFF
V gene: TRBV6-5; J gene: TRBJ1-1; clone size: many; D gene: TRBD1; CDR3 DNA: TGTGCCAGCAGTTCCCCCGACAGGGGAAACACTGAAGCTTTCTTT; CDR3 protein: CASSSPDRGNTEAFF
V gene: TRBV27; J gene: TRBJ2-7; clone size: .; D gene: TRBD2; CDR3 DNA: TGTGCCAGCAGTTCGCCCAGTGCGGGAGTAACCTACGAGCAGTACTTC; CDR3 protein: CASSSPSAGVTYEQYF
V gene: TRBV3-1; J gene: TRBJ2-1; clone size: .; D gene: TRBD2; CDR3 DNA: TGTGCCAGCCGCTCAAACCGGGAGGTTGACAATGAGCAGTTCTTC; CDR3 protein: CASRSNREVDNEQFF